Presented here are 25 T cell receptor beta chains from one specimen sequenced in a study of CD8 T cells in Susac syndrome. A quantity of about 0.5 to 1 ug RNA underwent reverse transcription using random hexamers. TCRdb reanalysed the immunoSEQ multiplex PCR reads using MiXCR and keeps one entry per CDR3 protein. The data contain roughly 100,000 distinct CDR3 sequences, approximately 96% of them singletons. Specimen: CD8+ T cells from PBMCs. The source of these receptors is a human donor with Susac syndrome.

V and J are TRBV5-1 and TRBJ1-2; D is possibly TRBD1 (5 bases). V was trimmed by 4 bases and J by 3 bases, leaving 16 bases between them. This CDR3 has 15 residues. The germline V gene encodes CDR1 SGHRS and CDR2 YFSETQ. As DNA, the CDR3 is TGCGCCAGCAGCCAAGGGGAACAGGTCTACTATGGCTACACCTTC. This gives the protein CASSQGEQVYYGYTF. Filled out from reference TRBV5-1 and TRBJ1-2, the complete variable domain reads KAGVTQTPRYLIKTRGQQVTLSCSPISGHRSVSWYQQTPGQGLQFLFEYFSETQRNKGNFPGRFSGRQFSNSRSEMNVSTLELGDSALYLCASSQGEQVYYGYTFGSGTRLTVV.

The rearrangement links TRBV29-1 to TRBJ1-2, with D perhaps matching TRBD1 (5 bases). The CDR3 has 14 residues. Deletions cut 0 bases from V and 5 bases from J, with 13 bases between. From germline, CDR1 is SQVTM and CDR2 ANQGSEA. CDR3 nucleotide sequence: TGCAGCGTTGAAGATCGTGACAGATTTTATGGCTACACCTTC. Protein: CSVEDRDRFYGYTF. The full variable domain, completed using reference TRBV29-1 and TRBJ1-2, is SAVISQKPSRDICQRGTSLTIQCQVDSQVTMMFWYRQQPGQSLTLIATANQGSEATYESGFVIDKFPISRPNLTFSTLTVSNMSPEDSSIYLCSVEDRDRFYGYTFGSGTRLTVV.

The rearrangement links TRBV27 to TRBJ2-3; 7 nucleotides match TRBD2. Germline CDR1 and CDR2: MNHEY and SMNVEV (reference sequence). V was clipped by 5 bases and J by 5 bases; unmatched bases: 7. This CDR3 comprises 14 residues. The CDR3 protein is CASSPPGGRDTQYF. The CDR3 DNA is TGTGCCAGCAGTCCCCCCGGGGGGAGAGATACGCAGTATTTT.

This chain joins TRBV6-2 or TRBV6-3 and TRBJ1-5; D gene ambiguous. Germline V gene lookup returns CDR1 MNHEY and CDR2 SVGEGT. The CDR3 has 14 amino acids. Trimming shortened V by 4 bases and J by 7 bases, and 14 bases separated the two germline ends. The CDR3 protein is CASSLDRPYQPQHF. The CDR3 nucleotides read TGTGCCAGCAGTTTAGATCGACCCTACCAGCCCCAGCATTTT.

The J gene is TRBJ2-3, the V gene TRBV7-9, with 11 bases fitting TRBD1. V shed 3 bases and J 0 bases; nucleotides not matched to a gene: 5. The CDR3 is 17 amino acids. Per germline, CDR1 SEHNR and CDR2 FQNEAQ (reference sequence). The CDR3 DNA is TGTGCCAGCAGCTTCCGGACAGGGGGCCCTAGCACAGATACGCAGTATTTT. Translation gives CASSFRTGGPSTDTQYF.

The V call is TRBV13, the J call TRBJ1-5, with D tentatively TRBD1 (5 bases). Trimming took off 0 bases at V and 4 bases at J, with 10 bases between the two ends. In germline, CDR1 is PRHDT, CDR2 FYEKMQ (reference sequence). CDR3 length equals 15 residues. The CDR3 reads CASSLGPGTNQPQHF. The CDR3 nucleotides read TGTGCCAGCAGCTTAGGCCCAGGGACTAATCAGCCCCAGCATTTT.

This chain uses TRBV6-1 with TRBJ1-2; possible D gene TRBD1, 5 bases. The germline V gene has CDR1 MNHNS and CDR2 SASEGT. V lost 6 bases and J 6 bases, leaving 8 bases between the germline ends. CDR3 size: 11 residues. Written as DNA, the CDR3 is TGTGCCAGCAGCAGGGATCATGGCTACACCTTC. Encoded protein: CASSRDHGYTF.

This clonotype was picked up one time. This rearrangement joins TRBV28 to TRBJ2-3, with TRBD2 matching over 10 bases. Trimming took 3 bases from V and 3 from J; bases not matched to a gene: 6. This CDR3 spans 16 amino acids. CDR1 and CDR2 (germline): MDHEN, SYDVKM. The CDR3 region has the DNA TGTGCCAGCAGTTTGCAGCGGGGGGGCTGGACAGATACGCAGTATTTT. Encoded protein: CASSLQRGGWTDTQYF.

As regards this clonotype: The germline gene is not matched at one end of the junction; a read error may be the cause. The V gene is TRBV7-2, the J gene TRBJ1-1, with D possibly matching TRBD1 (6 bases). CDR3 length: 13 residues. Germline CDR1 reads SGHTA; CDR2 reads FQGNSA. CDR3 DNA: TGTGCCAGCAGCCGACCTCGGGACACCGAAGCTTTCTTT. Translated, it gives CASSRPRDTEAFF.

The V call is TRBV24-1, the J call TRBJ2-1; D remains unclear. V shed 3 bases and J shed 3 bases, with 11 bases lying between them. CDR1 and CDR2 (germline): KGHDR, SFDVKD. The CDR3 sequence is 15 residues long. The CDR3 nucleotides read TGTGCCACCAGTGATGCGTCATTCTTCTACAATGAGCAGTTCTTC. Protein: CATSDASFFYNEQFF.

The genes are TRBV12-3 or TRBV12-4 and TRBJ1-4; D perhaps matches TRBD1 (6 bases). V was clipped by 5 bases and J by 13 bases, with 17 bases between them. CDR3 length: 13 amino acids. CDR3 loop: CASSGGQLRTLFF. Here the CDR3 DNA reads TGTGCCAGCAGTGGGGGACAACTGCGAACACTGTTTTTT.

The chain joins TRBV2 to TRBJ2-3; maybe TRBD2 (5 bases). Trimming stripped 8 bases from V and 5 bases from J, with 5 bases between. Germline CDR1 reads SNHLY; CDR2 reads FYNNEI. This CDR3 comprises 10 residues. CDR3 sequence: CASGRDTQYF. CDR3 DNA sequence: TGTGCCAGCGGGAGAGATACGCAGTATTTT.

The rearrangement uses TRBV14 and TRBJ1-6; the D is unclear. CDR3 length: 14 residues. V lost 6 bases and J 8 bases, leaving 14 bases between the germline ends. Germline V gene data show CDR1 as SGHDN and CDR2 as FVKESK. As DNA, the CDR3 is TGTGCCAGCAGGGACCTGGCGATGGATTCACCCCTCCACTTT. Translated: CASRDLAMDSPLHF.

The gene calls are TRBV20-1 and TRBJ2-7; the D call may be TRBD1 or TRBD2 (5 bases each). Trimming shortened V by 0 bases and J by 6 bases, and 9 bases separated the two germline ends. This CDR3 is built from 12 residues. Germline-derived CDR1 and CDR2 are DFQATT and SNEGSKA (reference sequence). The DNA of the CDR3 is TGCAGTGCTAGAGATGAGGGGCTCGAGCAGTACTTC. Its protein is CSARDEGLEQYF.

CDR3 bases: TGTGCCAGCAGTCTGGACAGGGATCGTCAGCCCCAGCATTTT. Translation gives CASSLDRDRQPQHF. This chain links TRBV28 with TRBJ1-5; 8 positions match TRBD1. Trimming removed 5 bases from V and 6 bases from J; junction bases left unmatched: 6. CDR3 length: 14 residues. Germline CDR1 is MDHEN and CDR2 is SYDVKM.

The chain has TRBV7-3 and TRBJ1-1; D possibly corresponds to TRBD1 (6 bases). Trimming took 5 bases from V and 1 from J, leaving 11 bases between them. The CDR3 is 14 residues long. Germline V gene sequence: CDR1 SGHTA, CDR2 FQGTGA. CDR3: CASSTETGNTEAFF. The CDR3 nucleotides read TGTGCCAGCAGCACGGAGACAGGGAACACTGAAGCTTTCTTT.

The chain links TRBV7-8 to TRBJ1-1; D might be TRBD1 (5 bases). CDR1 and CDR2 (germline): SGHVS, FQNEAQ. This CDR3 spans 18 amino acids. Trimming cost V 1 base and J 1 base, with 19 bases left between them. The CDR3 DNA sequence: TGTGCCAGCAGCTTAGATTCCTCCAGGGCTGAAAGGAACACTGAAGCTTTCTTT. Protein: CASSLDSSRAERNTEAFF.

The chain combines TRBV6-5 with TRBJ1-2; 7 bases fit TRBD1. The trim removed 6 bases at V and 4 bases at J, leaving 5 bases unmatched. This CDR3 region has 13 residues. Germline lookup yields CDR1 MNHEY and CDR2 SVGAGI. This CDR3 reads CASSRTGAYGYTF. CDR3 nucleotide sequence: TGTGCCAGCAGCCGCACAGGGGCCTATGGCTACACCTTC.

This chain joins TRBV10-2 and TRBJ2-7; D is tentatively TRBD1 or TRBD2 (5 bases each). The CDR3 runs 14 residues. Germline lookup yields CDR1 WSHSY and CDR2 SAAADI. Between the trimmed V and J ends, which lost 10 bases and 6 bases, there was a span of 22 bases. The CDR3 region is CATTRLGEIGEQYF. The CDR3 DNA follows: TGCGCCACTACAAGACTGGGGGAGATTGGCGAGCAGTACTTC.

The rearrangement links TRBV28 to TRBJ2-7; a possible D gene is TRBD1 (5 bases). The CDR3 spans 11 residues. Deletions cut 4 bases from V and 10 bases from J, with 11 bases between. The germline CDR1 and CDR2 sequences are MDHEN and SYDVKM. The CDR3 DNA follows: TGTGCCAGCAGTTCTCGACAGTTTCAGTACTTC. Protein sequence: CASSSRQFQYF.

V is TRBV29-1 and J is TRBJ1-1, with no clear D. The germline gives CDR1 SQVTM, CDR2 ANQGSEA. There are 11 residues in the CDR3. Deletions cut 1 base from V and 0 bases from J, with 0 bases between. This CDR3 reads CSVEVNTEAFF. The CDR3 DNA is TGCAGCGTTGAAGTGAACACTGAAGCTTTCTTT.

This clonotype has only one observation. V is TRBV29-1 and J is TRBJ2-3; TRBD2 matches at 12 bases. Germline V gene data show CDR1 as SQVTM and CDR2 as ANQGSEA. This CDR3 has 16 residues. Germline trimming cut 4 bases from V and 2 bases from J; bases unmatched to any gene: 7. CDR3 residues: CSVVPLAGGHTDTQYF. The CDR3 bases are TGCAGCGTTGTCCCCCTAGCGGGGGGGCACACAGATACGCAGTATTTT.

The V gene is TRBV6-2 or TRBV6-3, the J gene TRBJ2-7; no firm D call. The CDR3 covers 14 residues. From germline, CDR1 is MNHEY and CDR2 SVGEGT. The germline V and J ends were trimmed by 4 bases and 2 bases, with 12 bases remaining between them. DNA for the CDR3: TGTGCCAGCAGTTTGAACCTCCGTCCCTACGAGCAGTACTTC. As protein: CASSLNLRPYEQYF.

CDR3: CASSYTSASYEQYF. DNA for the CDR3: TGTGCCAGCAGTTATACCAGCGCCTCCTACGAGCAGTACTTC. The chain couples TRBV27 to TRBJ2-7; D gene unclear. V lost 4 bases and J lost 0, with 10 bases in between. Germline CDR1 and CDR2: MNHEY and SMNVEV (reference sequence). The CDR3 sequence is 14 residues long.

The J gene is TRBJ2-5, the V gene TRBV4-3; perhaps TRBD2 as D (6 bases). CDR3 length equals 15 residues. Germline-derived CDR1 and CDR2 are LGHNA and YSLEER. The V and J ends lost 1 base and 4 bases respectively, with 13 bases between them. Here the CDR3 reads CASSQVALAGETQYF. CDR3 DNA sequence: TGCGCCAGCAGCCAAGTGGCACTAGCTGGAGAGACCCAGTACTTC.